This T cell receptor beta chain was retrieved from a study of human T cells and chemical hapten exposure. Specified time point: pre-sensitization, week 0. Regarding treatment: therapeutic diphenylcyclopropenone sensitization with weekly scalp DPC. TCRdb passed the RACE reads through MiXCR, listing each CDR3 protein once. The sample has roughly 260,000 distinct CDR3 sequences, about 8.1% seen once. Germline CDR1 MNHEY, CDR2 SVGEGT. V lost 2 bases and J lost 5, with 6 bases in between. The CDR3 has 13 amino acids. The gene calls are TRBV6-2 or TRBV6-3 and TRBJ1-4; no clear D gene. The TCR was taken from a woman in her thirties or forties with alopecia areata. Some clones in this sample may be carry-over from other donors' samples. Sample: whole blood, taken in connection with sensitization to the hapten diphenylcyclopropenone (DPC). The CDR3 is CASSYDGNEKLFF. The CDR3 region has the DNA TGTGCCAGCAGTTACGACGGGAATGAAAAACTGTTTTTT.